The T cell receptor beta chain under discussion was sequenced for a study of human T cells and chemical hapten exposure. Study as a whole: The patients, most of them female, presented with alopecia areata, totalis or universalis.

V lost 2 bases to trimming and J lost 10 bases; unmatched junction nucleotides: 9. This CDR3 has 15 residues. Study-wide results and limits: Expanded TCRs showed more large CDR3 clusters than pre-sensitization or healthy control sets. There was alopecia in the donors, so their immune response may differ from that of healthy people.

TCRdb re-analysed the RACE reads in MiXCR, keeping a single row per CDR3 protein. The data hold fewer than 50,000 distinct CDR3 sequences, with less than 9% observed a single time. The time point: pre-sensitization, week 0. Treatment given: therapeutic diphenylcyclopropenone sensitization with weekly scalp DPC. The template was total RNA from unfractionated whole blood. About this clonotype itself: The antigen remains unidentified.

This sample comprised whole blood, obtained in connection with sensitization to the hapten diphenylcyclopropenone (DPC). The sequence was obtained from a woman aged 45-60 years with alopecia areata. Some clones in this sample may be carry-over from other donors' samples. This chain connects TRBV12-3 or TRBV12-4 to TRBJ2-1; 9 positions match TRBD1. The CDR3 nucleotides read TGTGCCAGCAGTTTAATAGGGACAGGGTCACGAGAGCAGTTCTTC. Amino acid sequence: CASSLIGTGSREQFF.